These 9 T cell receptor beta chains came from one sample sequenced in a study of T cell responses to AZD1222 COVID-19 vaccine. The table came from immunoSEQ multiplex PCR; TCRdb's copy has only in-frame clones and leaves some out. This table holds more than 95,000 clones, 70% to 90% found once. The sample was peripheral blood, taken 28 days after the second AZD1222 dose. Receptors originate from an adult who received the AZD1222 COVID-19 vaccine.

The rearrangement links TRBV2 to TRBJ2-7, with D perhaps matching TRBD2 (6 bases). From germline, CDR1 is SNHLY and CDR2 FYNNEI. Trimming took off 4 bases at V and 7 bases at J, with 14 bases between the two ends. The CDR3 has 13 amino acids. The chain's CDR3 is CASSGVGGTEQYF. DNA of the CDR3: TGTGCCAGCAGTGGGGTGGGGGGTACAGAGCAGTACTTC.

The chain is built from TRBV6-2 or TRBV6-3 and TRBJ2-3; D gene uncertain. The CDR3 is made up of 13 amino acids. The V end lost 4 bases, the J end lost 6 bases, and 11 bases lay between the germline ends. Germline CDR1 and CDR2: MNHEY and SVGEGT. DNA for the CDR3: TGTGCCAGCAGTTCCCTCGGGTTCGATACGCAGTATTTT. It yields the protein CASSSLGFDTQYF.

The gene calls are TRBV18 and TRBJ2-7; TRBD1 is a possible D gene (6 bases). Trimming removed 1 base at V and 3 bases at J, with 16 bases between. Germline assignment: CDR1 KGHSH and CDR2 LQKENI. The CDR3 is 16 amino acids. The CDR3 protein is CASSPRYDRRDYEQYF. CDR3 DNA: TGTGCCAGCTCACCACGGTATGACAGGCGAGACTACGAGCAGTACTTC.

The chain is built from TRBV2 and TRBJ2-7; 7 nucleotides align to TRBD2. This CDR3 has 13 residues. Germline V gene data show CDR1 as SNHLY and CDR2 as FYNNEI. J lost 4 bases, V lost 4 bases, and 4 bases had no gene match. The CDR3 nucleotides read TGTGCCAGCAGTGCTCCCGGGAGGTACGAGCAGTACTTC. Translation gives CASSAPGRYEQYF.

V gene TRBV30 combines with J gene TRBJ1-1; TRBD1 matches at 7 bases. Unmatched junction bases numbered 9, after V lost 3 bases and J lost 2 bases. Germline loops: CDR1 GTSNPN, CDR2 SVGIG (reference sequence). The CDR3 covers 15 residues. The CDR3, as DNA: TGTGCCTGGAGACACGTGGCAGGGGGAAACACTGAAGCTTTCTTT. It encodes CAWRHVAGGNTEAFF.

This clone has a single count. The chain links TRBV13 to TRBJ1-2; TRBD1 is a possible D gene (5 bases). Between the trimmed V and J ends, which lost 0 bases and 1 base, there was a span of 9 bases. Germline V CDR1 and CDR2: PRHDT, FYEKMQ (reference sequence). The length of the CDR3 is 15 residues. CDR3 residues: CASSLGDTLNYGYTF. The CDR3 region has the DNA TGTGCCAGCAGCTTAGGGGACACTCTTAACTATGGCTACACCTTC.

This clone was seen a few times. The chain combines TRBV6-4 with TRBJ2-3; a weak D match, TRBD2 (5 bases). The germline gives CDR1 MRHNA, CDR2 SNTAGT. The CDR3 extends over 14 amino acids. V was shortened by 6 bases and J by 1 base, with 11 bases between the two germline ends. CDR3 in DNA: TGTGCCAGCAGCGGAGGTGGGGGCACAGATACGCAGTATTTT. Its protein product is CASSGGGGTDTQYF.

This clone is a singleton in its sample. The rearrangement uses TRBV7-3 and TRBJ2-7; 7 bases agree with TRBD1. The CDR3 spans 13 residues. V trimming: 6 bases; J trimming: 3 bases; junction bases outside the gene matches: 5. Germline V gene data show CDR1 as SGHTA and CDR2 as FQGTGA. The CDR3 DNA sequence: TGTGCCAGCAGTCCGACAGGGATCTACGAGCAGTACTTC. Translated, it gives CASSPTGIYEQYF.

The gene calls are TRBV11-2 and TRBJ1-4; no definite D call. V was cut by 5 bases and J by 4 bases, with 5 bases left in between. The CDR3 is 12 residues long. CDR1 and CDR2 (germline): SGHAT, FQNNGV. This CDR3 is CASSRGNEKLFF. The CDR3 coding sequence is TGTGCCAGCAGCCGGGGTAATGAAAAACTGTTTTTT.